The 14 T cell receptor beta chains reported below all come from one sample, sequenced in a study of T-cell memory formation after mild COVID-19. TCRdb re-analysed the 5' RACE reads in MiXCR, keeping a single row per CDR3 protein. The data hold under 150,000 distinct CDR3 sequences, with 20% to 25% observed a single time. Input material: PBMCs or a T cell subset sorted from them (not recorded which). The receptor set was obtained from a young man who had mild COVID-19 (a few samples of this study predate the infection). Cell type and time point are not known.

The chain uses TRBV7-2 and TRBJ2-7; D gene unclear. The V gene lost 1 base and the J gene lost 9 bases, with 16 bases spanning the gap. Looked up from germline, CDR1 is SGHTA and CDR2 is FQGNSA. The CDR3 extends over 14 amino acids. The CDR3 bases are TGTGCCAGCAGCTTAGTCGGCAGACCCACGAGGCAGTACTTC. It encodes CASSLVGRPTRQYF.

This clonotype was observed a few times. This sequence joins TRBV3-1 and TRBJ2-7, with D tentatively TRBD1 (5 bases). Germline V gene lookup returns CDR1 LGHDT and CDR2 YNNKEL (reference sequence). The CDR3 contains 16 residues. V lost 0 bases and J lost 0, with 12 bases in between. The CDR3 DNA reads TGTGCCAGCAGCCAAGACTTCGACAGCTCCTCCTACGAGCAGTACTTC. As protein: CASSQDFDSSSYEQYF.

The V call is TRBV30, the J call TRBJ2-7; 9 bases agree with TRBD1. Trimming removed 3 bases from V and 4 bases from J; junction bases left unmatched: 7. The CDR3 covers 14 residues. Germline loops: CDR1 GTSNPN, CDR2 SVGIG (reference sequence). The CDR3 DNA reads TGTGCCTGGAGAGTACAGGGGGCATCGTACGAGCAGTACTTC. The encoded protein is CAWRVQGASYEQYF. Based on the CDR3 plus reference TRBV30 and TRBJ2-7, the full variable domain is SQTIHQWPATLVQPVGSPLSLECTVEGTSNPNLYWYRQAAGRGLQLLFYSVGIGQISSEVPQNLSASRPQDRQFILSSKKLLLSDSGFYLCAWRVQGASYEQYFGPGTRLTVT.

This clonotype was detected a few times. The chain carries TRBV6-4 and TRBJ1-3, with D possibly TRBD1 on 6 matching bases. Germline CDR1 reads MRHNA; CDR2 reads SNTAGT. The CDR3 has 13 amino acids. The V end lost 4 bases, the J end lost 2 bases, and 6 bases lay between the germline ends. Here the CDR3 reads CASSAGAGNTIYF. CDR3 DNA sequence: TGTGCCAGCAGTGCAGGGGCTGGAAACACCATATATTTT.

This chain's CDR3 is CATSERGTGIYDNEQFF. For the CDR3, the DNA is TGTGCCACCAGTGAGCGCGGGACAGGGATCTACGACAATGAGCAGTTCTTC. The rearrangement joins TRBV24-1 to TRBJ2-1; TRBD1 matches at 9 bases. J gave up 5 bases and V 4 bases, and 11 bases lay outside the gene matches. Per germline, CDR1 KGHDR and CDR2 SFDVKD. This CDR3 comprises 17 residues.

This clonotype was seen a single time. The chain links TRBV9 to TRBJ2-3; 11 bases fit TRBD1. CDR1 and CDR2 from the germline V gene are SGDLS and YYNGEE. The junction had 6 bases not matched to a gene; V was cut back by 2 bases and J by 4 bases. The CDR3 sequence is 16 residues long. CDR3 sequence reads: CASSVRDRGIADTQYF. The CDR3 DNA follows: TGTGCCAGCAGCGTCCGGGACAGGGGGATCGCAGATACGCAGTATTTT.

This clonotype was detected only a few times. The V call is TRBV7-9, the J call TRBJ2-3; weak D call: TRBD1 (5 bases). V was cut by 3 bases and J by 4 bases, with 5 bases left in between. Germline CDR1 SEHNR, CDR2 FQNEAQ (reference sequence). CDR3 length: 12 amino acids. The CDR3 region is CASSLGPDTQYF. The CDR3 region has the DNA TGTGCCAGCAGCTTGGGGCCAGATACGCAGTATTTT.

This sequence joins TRBV4-3 and TRBJ1-2; TRBD1 might be the D (5 bases). Trimming pared 1 base from V and 5 bases from J, leaving 14 bases between. Germline loops: CDR1 LGHNA, CDR2 YSLEER. The CDR3 is made up of 15 amino acids. Written as DNA, the CDR3 is TGCGCCAGCAGCCAAGGGTCAGGGCCTGGGTATGGCTACACCTTC. Its protein product is CASSQGSGPGYGYTF.

Many counts were recorded for this clonotype. This chain links TRBV12-3 or TRBV12-4 with TRBJ1-1, with D tentatively TRBD1 (6 bases). V was shortened by 5 bases and J by 7 bases, with 23 bases between the two germline ends. The CDR3 contains 16 residues. The CDR3 DNA reads as TGTGCCAGCAGTCTCAATACAGGGCCCCTAGGTGGTGAAGCTTTCTTT. Translating gives CASSLNTGPLGGEAFF.

This clonotype has a handful of counts. The chain recombines TRBV12-3 or TRBV12-4 with TRBJ2-3; D is unclear. There are 14 residues in the CDR3. V lost 6 bases to trimming and J lost 6 bases, with 16 bases between them. The CDR3 protein is CASRRLSVEDTQYF. The CDR3 bases are TGTGCCAGCAGACGACTTTCCGTCGAGGATACGCAGTATTTT.

This clonotype was detected a few times. The chain joins TRBV28 to TRBJ2-3; 10 nucleotides line up with TRBD2. Looked up from germline, CDR1 is MDHEN and CDR2 is SYDVKM. The CDR3 has 15 residues. Trimming cost V 6 bases and J 4 bases; bases outside gene matches: 7. CDR3 amino acids: CASRLRLAGADTQYF. Written as DNA, the CDR3 is TGTGCCAGCAGACTTCGGCTAGCGGGGGCAGATACGCAGTATTTT. Based on the CDR3 plus reference TRBV28 and TRBJ2-3, the full variable domain is DVKVTQSSRYLVKRTGEKVFLECVQDMDHENMFWYRQDPGLGLRLIYFSYDVKMKEKGDIPEGYSVSREKKERFSLILESASTNQTSMYLCASRLRLAGADTQYFGPGTRLTVL.

This clonotype has more than one count but fewer than ten. In DNA form, the CDR3 reads TGTGCCAGCAGTTTGGGGCGGGGCCACAATGAGCAGTTCTTC. Protein sequence: CASSLGRGHNEQFF. The chain couples TRBV27 to TRBJ2-1, with D possibly matching TRBD2 (6 bases). This CDR3 region has 14 residues. Trimming stripped 3 bases from V and 5 bases from J, with 11 bases between. Germline V gene data show CDR1 as MNHEY and CDR2 as SMNVEV (reference sequence).

This clonotype was counted a few times. The chain employs TRBV7-7 and TRBJ2-7; D is possibly TRBD2 (5 bases). Germline-derived CDR1 and CDR2 are SSHAT and FNYEAQ (reference sequence). The CDR3 totals 15 residues. Deletions cut 0 bases from V and 4 bases from J, with 13 bases between. Written as DNA, the CDR3 is TGTGCCAGCAGCTTAGCCCGGGGAAGCGCTTACGAGCAGTACTTC. Its protein product is CASSLARGSAYEQYF.

This rearrangement joins TRBV5-1 to TRBJ2-1; 10 bases are shared with TRBD2. This CDR3 region has 17 residues. V gave up 0 bases and J gave up 7 bases; unmatched junction bases: 10. Germline CDR1 SGHRS, CDR2 YFSETQ. CDR3 bases: TGCGCCAGCAGCTTGGCCCTGGGTCTAGCGGGGGTTAATGAGCAGTTCTTC. This gives the protein CASSLALGLAGVNEQFF.